A selection of T cell receptor beta chains follows, all from one sample in a study of vaccination and CD4 T cells after COVID-19. These receptors are not linked to any known antigen. TCRdb re-called the PCR reads with MiXCR, one entry per CDR3 protein. The profile shows approximately 27,000 distinct CDR3 sequences, roughly 34% of them singletons. The sample consisted of CD4+ T cells from blood, cultured in vitro, taken about 7 months after SARS-CoV-2 vaccination. These receptor sequences come from a human donor who had recovered from COVID-19. Both conserved end residues are part of each CDR3. Each record gives: clone size, V gene, D gene, J gene, CDR3 DNA, CDR3 protein. D genes are given only for firm matches. Clone size appears in some rows only: once, few, many, or a class for an expanded clone.

NA	TRBV6-2/TRBV6-3	TRBD1	TRBJ2-7	TGTGCCAGCAGTTTACGACAGGGGCTCCCCTACGAGCAGTACTTC	CASSLRQGLPYEQYF
once	TRBV28	NA	TRBJ1-1	TGTGTCAGCAGTTTAGACGTACGTGAAGCTTTCTTT	CVSSLDVREAFF
NA	TRBV5-1	TRBD2	TRBJ2-5	TGCGCCAGCAGCTCATTACTAGCGGGACCTACTCAAGAGACCCAGTACTTC	CASSSLLAGPTQETQYF
NA	TRBV7-2	NA	TRBJ1-1	TGTGCCAGCAGCCCGCAGGGGTACGTGGGCACTGAAGCTTTCTTT	CASSPQGYVGTEAFF
NA	TRBV20-1	NA	TRBJ1-6	TGCAGTGCTACGGGTCGGACAGTCACATTGGCCAGCGATTCACCCCTCCACTTT	CSATGRTVTLASDSPLHF
NA	TRBV7-8	TRBD2	TRBJ2-1	TGTGCCAGCAGCTTAGGACTCACTAGCGAGCGCCTTAGCTCCTACAATGAGCAGTTCTTC	CASSLGLTSERLSSYNEQFF
NA	TRBV20-1	TRBD2	TRBJ2-1	TGCAGTGCTAGAGCGGGACTAGCGGTCTACAATGAGCAGTTCTTC	CSARAGLAVYNEQFF
few	TRBV7-8	TRBD1	TRBJ2-3	TGTGCCAGCAGGCAGAGACAGGGGCCAGATACGCAGTATTTT	CASRQRQGPDTQYF
NA	TRBV20-1	TRBD2	TRBJ2-6	TGCAGTGCTAGAAGCGGGAGGGCCCCAGGGTCTGGGGCCAACGTCCTGACTTTC	CSARSGRAPGSGANVLTF
few	TRBV18	NA	TRBJ1-2	TGTGCCAGCTCACCACAGAACTATGGCTACACCTTC	CASSPQNYGYTF
NA	TRBV19	NA	TRBJ2-7	TGTGCCAGTAGTATAGTAGGGCGGGGAACCTACGAGCAGTACTTC	CASSIVGRGTYEQYF
few	TRBV20-1	NA	TRBJ2-7	TGCAGTGCTAGACAGGCGAACGAGCAGTACTTC	CSARQANEQYF
NA	TRBV7-3	TRBD2	TRBJ2-2	TGTGCCAGCAGCTTAACCAGCGGGAGACCGCCCGGGGAGCTGTTTTTT	CASSLTSGRPPGELFF
NA	TRBV20-1	NA	TRBJ2-2	TGCAGTGCTAGAGATATGGGATTCGGGCACACCGGGGAGCTGTTTTTT	CSARDMGFGHTGELFF
NA	TRBV7-3	NA	TRBJ2-3	TGTGCCAGCAGCTTAACGGGTGGGACAGATACGCAGTATTTT	CASSLTGGTDTQYF
few	TRBV5-1	TRBD1	TRBJ2-5	TGCGCCAGCAGCTGGGGACAGGGGGTCGGAGAGACCCAGTACTTC	CASSWGQGVGETQYF
NA	TRBV20-1	NA	TRBJ1-5	TGCAGTGCTATAGGCAGCAATCAGCCCCAGCATTTT	CSAIGSNQPQHF
once	TRBV6-1	NA	TRBJ2-2	TGTGCCAGCAGTAGGAGGGTCCGGAACACCGGGGAGCTGTTTTTT	CASSRRVRNTGELFF
NA	TRBV29-1	NA	TRBJ1-2	TGCAGCGTGGGGGACCCACAGGGTAATGGCTACACCTTC	CSVGDPQGNGYTF
NA	TRBV27	NA	TRBJ2-1	TGTGCCAGAGAATCCCCCTCCTACAATGAGCAGTTCTTC	CARESPSYNEQFF
once	TRBV24-1	NA	TRBJ2-1	TGTGCCACCCAGAACGTGCCGGGGCGGCAGGACTCCAATGAGCAGTTCTTC	CATQNVPGRQDSNEQFF
NA	TRBV2	TRBD1	TRBJ2-1	TGTGCCAGCGGGGGACAGGGGGGGTCCAATGAGCAGTTCTTC	CASGGQGGSNEQFF
NA	TRBV6-1	NA	TRBJ2-7	TGTGCCAGCAGTGAGCAAAGGACAGTCCTCAGGGGCGAGCAGTACTTC	CASSEQRTVLRGEQYF
NA	TRBV19	NA	TRBJ2-7	TGTGCCAGTAGTATAATCCCTAGTGCCAATGAGCAGTACTTC	CASSIIPSANEQYF
NA	TRBV7-3	NA	TRBJ2-2	TGTGCCAGCAGCTTACTCGGGGCCACCGGGGAGCTGTTTTTT	CASSLLGATGELFF
NA	TRBV18	NA	TRBJ2-7	TGTGCCAGCTCGGCGGGGCCCGGTGAGGAGCAGTACTTC	CASSAGPGEEQYF
NA	TRBV19	NA	TRBJ2-3	TGTGCCAGTAGTCCCTACGGGATAAGGAGTACAGATACGCAGTATTTT	CASSPYGIRSTDTQYF
NA	TRBV19	TRBD2	TRBJ2-3	TGTGCCAGTAGCCCTTCTAGCGGCTACACAGATACGCAGTATTTT	CASSPSSGYTDTQYF
medium-sized	TRBV18	NA	TRBJ2-5	TGTGCCAGCTCACAGTACCAAGAGACCCAGTACTTC	CASSQYQETQYF
NA	TRBV7-8	NA	TRBJ2-7	TGTGCCAGCAGCTTAGAAGTCGTAGCCTACGAGCAGTACTTC	CASSLEVVAYEQYF
few	TRBV20-1	NA	TRBJ2-5	TGCAGTGCTAGAGACCCGACAGGCGCCCCAGAGACCCAGTACTTC	CSARDPTGAPETQYF
NA	TRBV4-1	NA	TRBJ1-6	TGCGCCAGCAGCTCGACCGGGGCAGGGCTGAATTCACCCCTCCACTTT	CASSSTGAGLNSPLHF
few	TRBV7-2	TRBD1	TRBJ1-5	TGTGCCAGCAGCTTATACAGGGGACTTAGCAATCAGCCCCAGCATTTT	CASSLYRGLSNQPQHF
NA	TRBV7-2	NA	TRBJ2-7	TGTGCCAGCAGCCCTAACTCCTACGAGCAGTACTTC	CASSPNSYEQYF
NA	TRBV15	NA	TRBJ2-3	TGTGCCACCAGCAGAGATCCGGAAGATACGCAGTATTTT	CATSRDPEDTQYF
NA	TRBV2	NA	TRBJ2-7	TGTGCCAGCACCCCGGAGGGGGGATCCTACGAGCAGTACTTC	CASTPEGGSYEQYF
NA	TRBV7-9	NA	TRBJ2-1	TGTGCCAGCAGCTTAGTTCGGAGGACCTACTACAATGAGCAGTTCTTC	CASSLVRRTYYNEQFF
NA	TRBV20-1	NA	TRBJ2-4	TGCAGTGCGCCCCCTAGCGCGGCCAAAAACATTCAGTACTTC	CSAPPSAAKNIQYF
NA	TRBV7-9	TRBD2	TRBJ2-1	TGTGCCAGCAGCTTAGGCCGGGGACTAGCGGGAGTGGGCTCCTACAATGAGCAGTTCTTC	CASSLGRGLAGVGSYNEQFF
NA	TRBV6-2/TRBV6-3	NA	TRBJ2-1	TGTGCCAGCAGTTATACAGGGTATAATGAGCAGTTCTTC	CASSYTGYNEQFF